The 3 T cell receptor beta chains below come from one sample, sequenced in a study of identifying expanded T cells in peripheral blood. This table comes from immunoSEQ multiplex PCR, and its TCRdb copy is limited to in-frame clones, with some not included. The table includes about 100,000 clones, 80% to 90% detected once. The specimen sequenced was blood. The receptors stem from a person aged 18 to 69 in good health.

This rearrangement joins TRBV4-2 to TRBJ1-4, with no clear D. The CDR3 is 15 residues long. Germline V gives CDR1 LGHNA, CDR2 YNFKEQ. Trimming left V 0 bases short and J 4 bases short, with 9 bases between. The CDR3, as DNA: TGTGCCAGCAGCCAAGATCACGGTTTTAATGAAAAACTGTTTTTT. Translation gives CASSQDHGFNEKLFF.

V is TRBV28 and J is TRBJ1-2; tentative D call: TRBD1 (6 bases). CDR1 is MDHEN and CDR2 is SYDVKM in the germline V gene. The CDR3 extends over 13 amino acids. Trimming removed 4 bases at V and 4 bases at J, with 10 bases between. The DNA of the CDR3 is TGTGCCAGCAGTTCAGGGGATGGCTATGGCTACACCTTC. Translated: CASSSGDGYGYTF.

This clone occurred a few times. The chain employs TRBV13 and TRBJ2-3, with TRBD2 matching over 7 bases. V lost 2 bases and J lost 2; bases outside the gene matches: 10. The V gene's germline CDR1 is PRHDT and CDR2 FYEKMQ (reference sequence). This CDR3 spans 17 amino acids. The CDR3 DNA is TGTGCCAGCAGCTTAAGAAGGGGCGGGGGTGTCACAGATACGCAGTATTTT. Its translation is CASSLRRGGGVTDTQYF.